This record covers a single T cell receptor beta chain. What antigen it recognizes has not been identified. No base quality values were provided; no much bigger clone lies one nucleotide off. This record belongs to a study of metastatic and nonmetastatic thyroid tumors (TCRdb year 2020). Background for the entire study: The researchers compared repertoires between peripheral blood samples and tumor or nodule tissue samples from patients with malignant or benign thyroid disease.

Overall results and qualifications from the work: In both blood and tumor samples, TCR beta diversity was reported to be significantly higher in malignant tumors than in benign nodules.

Trimmed from V: 0 bases; trimmed from J: 4 bases; junction bases lacking a gene match: 7. The CDR3 covers 16 residues, taking in both the cysteine and the phenylalanine. Only the CDR3 region is kept as DNA, spanning 48 bases read in frame from base 1. The germline V gene (reference sequence) sets CDR1 to DFQATT and CDR2 to SNEGSKA. Before undergoing thyroid surgery, none of the patients had been given any kind of treatment. The study retrospectively analysed patient clinical samples collected from about 2012 to 2019 using T-cell receptor beta sequencing. To prepare the library, PCR was applied. For sequencing, an Illumina HiSeq 4000 was employed. The TCR beta-chain CDR3 region of each patient was profiled by high-throughput sequencing. The published analysis was carried out like this. A classifier to discriminate distant-metastatic papillary thyroid cancer patients was built from CDR3 differences across clinicopathological groups. Repertoire diversity was assessed with the Shannon index, and tumor-blood repertoire similarity with the Morisita-Horn index. The public reads were reanalyzed by TCRdb: fastp trimming at Q25, MiXCR alignment, in-frame beta chains only. TCRdb, rather than the study authors, made the V and J calls. Recorded for this sample are 20,000 to 25,000 clones; roughly a quarter of them occurred a single time. Of the sample, less than 15% is held by the ten largest clones.

Recombination joined TRBV20-1 with TRBJ2-3; 10 nucleotides in the junction match TRBD2. This clonotype was obtained from a male donor with papillary thyroid cancer or a benign thyroid nodule (not recorded which). Some clones in this sample may be carry-over from other donors' samples. The sample consisted of tumor tissue. The DNA sequence is as follows: TGCAGTGCTAGAGATGGGGAAGCGGGAGGGCCAGATACGCAGTATTTT. This yields the protein CSARDGEAGGPDTQYF.